This T cell receptor (beta chain) comes out of a study of beta chain features in type 1 diabetes. For the study at large: Comparable age, gender and cell yields were observed in patients relative to healthy donors.

The isolated RNA, all of it, was reverse transcribed, so expressed TCRB transcripts were what got sequenced. Clones were read by immunoSEQ multiplex PCR, and TCRdb kept only the in-frame ones, dropping some. The table records some 360,000 clones, about 20% of them present only once. The V end lost 5 bases, the J end lost 2 bases, and 17 bases lay between the germline ends. The CDR3 is 16 amino acids. Germline loops: CDR1 SEHNR, CDR2 FQNEAQ (reference sequence). Study results and caveats: The naive, central memory and Treg TCRB repertoires showed an apparent similarity that was greater among patients than among healthy donors. cDNA-based reads could over-represent cells with high TCR expression.

A few counts support this clone. Its antigen remains unidentified. The chain is built from TRBV7-9 and TRBJ2-3; the D gene is possibly TRBD2 (5 bases). Source material: naive CD4+ T cells from blood. The sequence came from a woman between 18 and 30 years old in good health. The CDR3 reads CASSPGRFGDTDTQYF. The CDR3 coding sequence is TGTGCCAGCAGCCCAGGACGGTTCGGGGACACAGATACGCAGTATTTT.